The present TCR beta chain was sequenced within a study of T cells expressing NK-cell markers. Overall study: CD3+CD56+NKG2C+, CD3+CD56+NKG2C- and CD3+CD56-NKG2C+ T cells, once sorted, supplied the TCR beta repertoires.

Note on this clonotype: Its antigen is not identified.

Findings and caveats of the study: Where several donors were concerned, these clonotypes also led the CD3+CD56-NKG2C+ fraction. In a group of about six donors, dominant NKG2C+ clonotypes represented about 1.0-8% of CD8+ T cells.

Per the germline V gene, CDR1 is DFQATT and CDR2 is SNEGSKA (reference sequence). CDR3 size: 14 residues. Template switching by 5'RACE with UMIs generated the TCR beta cDNA. Each CDR3 protein gets one entry in TCRdb, which reprocessed the 5' RACE reads and gives no DNA. Its clone listing holds roughly 150,000 distinct CDR3 sequences. The chain has TRBV20-1 and TRBJ2-1. The clonotype comes from a man between 18 and 69 years old in good health. Sequencing was performed on blood T cells: a sorted CD56 or NKG2C T cell subset, CD4+ or CD8+ T cells, or bulk PBMC T cells (not recorded which). The CDR3 sequence: CSARDRRGYNEQFF.